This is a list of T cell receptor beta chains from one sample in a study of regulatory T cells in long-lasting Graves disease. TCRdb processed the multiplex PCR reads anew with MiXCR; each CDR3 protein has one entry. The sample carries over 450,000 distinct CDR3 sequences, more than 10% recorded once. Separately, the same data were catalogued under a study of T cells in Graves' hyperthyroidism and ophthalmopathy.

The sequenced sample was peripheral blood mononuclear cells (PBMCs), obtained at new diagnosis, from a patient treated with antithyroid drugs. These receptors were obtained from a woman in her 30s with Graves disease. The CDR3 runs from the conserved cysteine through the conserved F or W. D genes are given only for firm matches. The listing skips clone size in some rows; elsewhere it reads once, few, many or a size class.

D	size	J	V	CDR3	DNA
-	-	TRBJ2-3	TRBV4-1	CTSSRDGMADTQYF	TGCACCAGCAGCCGAGACGGGATGGCAGATACGCAGTATTTT
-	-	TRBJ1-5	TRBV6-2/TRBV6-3	CASSDRFNGYSNQPQHF	TGTGCCAGCAGCGACAGATTTAATGGGTATAGCAATCAGCCCCAGCATTTT
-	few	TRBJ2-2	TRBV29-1	CSVERGLAGTGELFF	TGCAGCGTTGAAAGGGGACTGGCGGGCACCGGGGAGCTGTTTTTT
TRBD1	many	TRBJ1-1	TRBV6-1	CASSRGDRGNTEAFF	TGTGCCAGCAGTAGAGGGGACAGGGGGAACACTGAAGCTTTCTTT
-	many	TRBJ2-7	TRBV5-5	CASSWGRTVQHYEQYF	TGTGCCAGCAGCTGGGGGCGGACAGTTCAGCACTACGAGCAGTACTTC
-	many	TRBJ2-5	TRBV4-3	CASSQQRRGEETQYF	TGCGCCAGCAGCCAACAACGTAGAGGGGAAGAGACCCAGTACTTC
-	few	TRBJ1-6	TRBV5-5	CASSLSTNSYNSPLHF	TGTGCCAGCAGCTTATCGACGAACTCCTATAATTCACCCCTCCACTTT
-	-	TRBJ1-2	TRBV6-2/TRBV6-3	CASSYGGTREGYTF	TGTGCCAGCAGTTACGGCGGGACGAGGGAAGGCTACACCTTC
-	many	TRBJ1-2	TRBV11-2	CASSPISWVGIYGYTF	TGTGCCAGCAGCCCGATAAGTTGGGTTGGCATCTATGGCTACACCTTC
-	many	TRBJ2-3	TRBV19	CASSIGYADTQYF	TGTGCCAGTAGTATTGGTTATGCAGATACGCAGTATTTT
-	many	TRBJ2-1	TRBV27	CASSVSDSLNEQFF	TGTGCCAGCAGTGTCTCAGACAGCCTGAATGAGCAGTTCTTC
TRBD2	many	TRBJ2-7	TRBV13	CASSIGTTDEQYF	TGTGCCAGCAGCATCGGGACTACGGACGAGCAGTACTTC
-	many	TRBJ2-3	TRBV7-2	CASSLNSVGTDTQYF	TGTGCCAGCAGCTTAAATAGCGTTGGCACAGATACGCAGTATTTT
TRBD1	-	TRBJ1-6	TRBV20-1	CSARLGQGDSPLHF	TGCAGTGCTAGACTGGGACAGGGTGATTCACCCCTCCACTTT
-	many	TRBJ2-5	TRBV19	CASSIDLTPGDTQYF	TGTGCCAGTAGTATAGATCTCACCCCCGGCGATACCCAGTACTTC
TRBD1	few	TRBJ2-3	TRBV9	CASSPRDRVVDTQYF	TGTGCCAGCAGCCCGCGGGACAGGGTAGTAGATACGCAGTATTTT
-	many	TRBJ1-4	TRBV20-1	CSARAGQVNEKLFF	TGCAGTGCTAGAGCCGGGCAAGTAAATGAAAAACTGTTTTTT
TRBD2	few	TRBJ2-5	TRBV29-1	CSVEKGGRAWETQYF	TGCAGCGTTGAAAAAGGCGGGAGGGCCTGGGAGACCCAGTACTTC
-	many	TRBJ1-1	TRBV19	CASNWGFAEAFF	TGTGCCAGTAACTGGGGTTTCGCTGAAGCTTTCTTT
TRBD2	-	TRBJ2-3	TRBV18	CASSQVAGVDTQYF	TGTGCCAGCTCACAGGTGGCGGGAGTAGATACGCAGTATTTT
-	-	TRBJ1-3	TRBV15	CATSRDVSFSGNTIYF	TGTGCCACCAGCAGAGATGTGTCTTTCTCTGGAAACACCATATATTTT
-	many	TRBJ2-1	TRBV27	CASRASGVGEQFF	TGTGCCAGCAGAGCTAGTGGGGTAGGGGAGCAGTTCTTC
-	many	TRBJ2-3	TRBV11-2	CASSSTRGPSTQYF	TGTGCCAGCAGCTCAACACGTGGTCCCAGTACGCAGTATTTT
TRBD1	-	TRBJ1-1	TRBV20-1	CSARRQGARTEAFF	TGCAGTGCTAGGAGACAGGGCGCGAGGACTGAAGCTTTCTTT
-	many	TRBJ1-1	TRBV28	CASSRAVDTEAFF	TGTGCCAGCAGCCGGGCGGTGGACACTGAAGCTTTCTTT
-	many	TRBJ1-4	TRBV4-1	CASSQDRGGWEKLFF	TGCGCCAGCAGCCAAGACCGGGGGGGCTGGGAAAAACTGTTTTTT
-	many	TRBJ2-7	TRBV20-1	CSAHSRRRGRETYEQYF	TGCAGTGCTCACTCGAGGAGGAGAGGTCGGGAAACCTACGAGCAGTACTTC
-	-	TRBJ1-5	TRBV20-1	CSARDGLKNQPQHF	TGCAGTGCTAGAGACGGGCTTAAAAATCAGCCCCAGCATTTT
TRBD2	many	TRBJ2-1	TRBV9	CASSAGGSTYNEQFF	TGTGCCAGCAGTGCGGGAGGTTCTACCTACAATGAGCAGTTCTTC
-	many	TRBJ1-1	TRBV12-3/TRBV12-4	CASSLQRQGEAFF	TGTGCCAGCAGTTTGCAGCGACAAGGGGAAGCTTTCTTT
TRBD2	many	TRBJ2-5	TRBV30	CAWRGQRDRETQYF	TGTGCCTGGAGGGGTCAGCGGGACCGAGAGACCCAGTACTTC
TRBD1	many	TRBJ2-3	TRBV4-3	CASSQDFGQGADTQYF	TGCGCCAGCAGCCAAGATTTCGGGCAGGGGGCAGATACGCAGTATTTT
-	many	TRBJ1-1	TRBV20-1	CSARGEGFGVGDTEAFF	TGCAGTGCTAGAGGAGAGGGGTTCGGGGTGGGAGACACTGAAGCTTTCTTT
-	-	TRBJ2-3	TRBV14	CASSQSTVAQYF	TGTGCCAGCAGCCAAAGTACAGTCGCGCAGTATTTT
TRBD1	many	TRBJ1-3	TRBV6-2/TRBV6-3	CASSRDRGLNTIYF	TGTGCCAGCAGTAGGGACAGGGGACTGAACACCATATATTTT
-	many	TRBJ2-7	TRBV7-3	CASSLSGTLSSYEQYF	TGTGCCAGCAGCTTATCAGGGACCCTTAGCTCCTACGAGCAGTACTTC
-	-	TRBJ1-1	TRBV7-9	CASSLVKGRGVNTEAFF	TGTGCCAGCAGCTTAGTAAAGGGTAGAGGGGTTAACACTGAAGCTTTCTTT
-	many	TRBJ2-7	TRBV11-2	CASSEAETYFYEQYF	TGTGCCAGCAGTGAAGCTGAGACATATTTCTACGAGCAGTACTTC
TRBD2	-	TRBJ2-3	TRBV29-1	CSVEFGLAGVGASTDTQYF	TGCAGCGTTGAATTTGGACTAGCGGGAGTGGGGGCTAGCACAGATACGCAGTATTTT
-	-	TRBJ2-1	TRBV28	CASSHHTSWLF	TGTGCCAGCAGTCACCATACAAGCTGGCTCTTC
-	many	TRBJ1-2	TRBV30	CAWSVSLAVGYTF	TGTGCCTGGAGTGTTAGTTTGGCAGTCGGCTACACCTTC
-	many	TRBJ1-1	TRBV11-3	CASSYREGQAEAFF	TGTGCCAGCAGCTACAGGGAGGGCCAGGCTGAAGCTTTCTTT
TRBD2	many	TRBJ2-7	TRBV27	CASSSRGGYEQYF	TGTGCCAGCAGTTCTCGGGGAGGGTACGAGCAGTACTTC
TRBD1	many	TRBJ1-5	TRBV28	CASSLVDRDNHYSNQPQHF	TGTGCCAGCAGTTTAGTAGACAGGGACAACCATTATAGCAATCAGCCCCAGCATTTT
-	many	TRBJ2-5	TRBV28	CASRHLRVGSKYQETQHF	TGTGCCAGCAGACACTTGAGGGTGGGAAGCAAGTACCAAGAGACCCAGCACTTC
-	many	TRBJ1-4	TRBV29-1	CSVGPQGRDEKLFF	TGCAGCGTTGGGCCGCAAGGGCGTGATGAAAAACTGTTTTTT